This T cell receptor (beta chain) comes out of a study of blood T cells in healthy people across ages. Primed by a sample-barcoded 5' primer and a J-beta primer mix, a second PCR proceeded for roughly 6 to 12 cycles. Researchers report that a template-switch adaptor with 12 random nucleotides tagged each cDNA molecule. TCRdb re-derived calls from the 5' RACE reads in MiXCR, one entry per CDR3 protein. Here the sample spans some 760,000 distinct CDR3 sequences, around a quarter being singletons. This clonotype occurred many times. The CDR3 is made up of 12 amino acids. Germline V lookup: CDR1 SGHVS, CDR2 FQNEAQ. After removal of 3 bases from V and 7 bases from J, the junction contained 2 bases not matched to a gene. These data were also reused for a study on T cells of mothers and their children. That study reports: Biologically related mothers and children overlapped slightly more than unrelated pairs, a non-significant difference.

The chain recombines TRBV7-8 with TRBJ2-7; 8 positions match TRBD1. The TCR originated in a boy younger than 18 in good health. Sequencing was performed on blood. The CDR3 nucleotides are TGTGCCAGCAGCTTCGGGACAGGAGAGCAGTACTTC. Translation: CASSFGTGEQYF. The full variable domain, completed using reference TRBV7-8 and TRBJ2-7, is GAGVSQSPRYKVAKRGQDVALRCDPISGHVSLFWYQQALGQGPEFLTYFQNEAQLDKSGLPSDRFFAERPEGSVSTLKIQRTQQEDSAVYLCASSFGTGEQYFGPGTRLTVT.